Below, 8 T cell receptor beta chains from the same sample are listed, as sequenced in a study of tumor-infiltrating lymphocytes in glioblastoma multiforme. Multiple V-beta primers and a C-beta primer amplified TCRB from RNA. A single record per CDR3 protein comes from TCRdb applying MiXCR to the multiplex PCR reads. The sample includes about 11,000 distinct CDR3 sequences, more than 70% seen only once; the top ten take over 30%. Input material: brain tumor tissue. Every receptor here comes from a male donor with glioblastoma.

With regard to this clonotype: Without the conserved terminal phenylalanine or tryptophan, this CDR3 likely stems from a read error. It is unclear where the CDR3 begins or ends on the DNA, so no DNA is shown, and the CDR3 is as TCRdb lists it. CDR3 protein: CASSLDRHLNTEAFI. V is TRBV6-6 and J is TRBJ1-1; the DNA was not compared with TRBD1, the D call given in the table. Germline V lookup: CDR1 MNHNY, CDR2 SVGAGI (reference sequence). The CDR3 sequence runs 15 residues, both termini included.

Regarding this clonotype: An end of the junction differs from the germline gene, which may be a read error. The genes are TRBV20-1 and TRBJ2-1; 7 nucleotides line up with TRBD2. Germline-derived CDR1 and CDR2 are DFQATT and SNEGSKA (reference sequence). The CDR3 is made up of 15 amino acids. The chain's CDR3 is CSASGLDSSFNDQFF. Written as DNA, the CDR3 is TGCAGTGCTAGCGGACTAGATTCCAGCTTTAATGACCAGTTCTTC.

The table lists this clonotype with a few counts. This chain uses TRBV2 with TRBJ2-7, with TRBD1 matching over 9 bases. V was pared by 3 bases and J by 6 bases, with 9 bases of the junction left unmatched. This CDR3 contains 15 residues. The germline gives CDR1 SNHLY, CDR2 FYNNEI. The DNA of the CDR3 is TGTGCCAGCAGTGACTTTTTGGGACAGGGCCTCGAGCAGTACTTC. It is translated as CASSDFLGQGLEQYF.

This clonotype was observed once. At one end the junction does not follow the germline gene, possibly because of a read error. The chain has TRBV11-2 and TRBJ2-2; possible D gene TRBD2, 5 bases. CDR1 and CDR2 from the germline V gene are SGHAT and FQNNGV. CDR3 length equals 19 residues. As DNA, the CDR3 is TGTGCCGGCAGCTTCAGTCTTTACCGGGATGAATATAGCACCGGGGAGCTGCTTTTT. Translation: CAGSFSLYRDEYSTGELLF.

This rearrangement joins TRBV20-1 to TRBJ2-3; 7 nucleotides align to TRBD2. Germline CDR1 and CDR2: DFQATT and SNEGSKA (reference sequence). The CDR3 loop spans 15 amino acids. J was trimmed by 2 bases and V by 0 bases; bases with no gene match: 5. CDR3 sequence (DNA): TGCAGTGCTAGAGATCGGGGGGTCTACACAGATACGCAGTATTTT. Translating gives CSARDRGVYTDTQYF.

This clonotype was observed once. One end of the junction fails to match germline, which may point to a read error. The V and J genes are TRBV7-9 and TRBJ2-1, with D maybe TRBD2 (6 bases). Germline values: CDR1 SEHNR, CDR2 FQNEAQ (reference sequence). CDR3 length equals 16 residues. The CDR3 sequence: CAGSLGLTGDLDEQFF. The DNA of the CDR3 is TGTGCCGGCAGCTTAGGACTAACGGGAGACCTCGATGAGCAGTTCTTC. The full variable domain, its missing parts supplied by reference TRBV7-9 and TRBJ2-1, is DTGVSQNPRHKITKRGQNVTFRCDPISEHNRLYWYRQTLGQGPEFLTYFQNEAQLEKSRLLSDRFSAERPKGSFSTLEIQRTEQGDSAMYLCAGSLGLTGDLDEQFFGPGTRLTVL.

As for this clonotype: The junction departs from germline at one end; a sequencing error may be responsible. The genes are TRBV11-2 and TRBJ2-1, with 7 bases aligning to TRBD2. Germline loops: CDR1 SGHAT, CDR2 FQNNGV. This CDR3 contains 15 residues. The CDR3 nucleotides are TGCGCCAGCATCCCCCTAGCGGAAGTGAGTAAAGAACAGTTCTTC. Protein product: CASIPLAEVSKEQFF. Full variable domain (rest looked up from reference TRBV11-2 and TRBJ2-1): EAGVAQSPRYKIIEKRQSVAFWCNPISGHATLYWYQQILGQGPKLLIQFQNNGVVDDSQLPKDRFSAERLKGVDSTLKIQPAKLEDSAVYLCASIPLAEVSKEQFFGPGTRLTVL.

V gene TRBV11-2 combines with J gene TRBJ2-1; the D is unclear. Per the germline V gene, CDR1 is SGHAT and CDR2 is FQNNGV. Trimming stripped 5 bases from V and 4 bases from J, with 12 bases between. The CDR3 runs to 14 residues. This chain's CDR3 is CASSGQGFYNEQFF. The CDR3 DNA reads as TGTGCCAGCAGCGGGCAAGGGTTTTACAATGAGCAGTTCTTC.